The 21 T cell receptor beta chains reported below all come from one sample, sequenced in a study of graft-versus-host responses after intestinal transplantation. No antigens are known for them. Produced via immunoSEQ multiplex PCR; TCRdb's table is partial and in-frame only. In the table there are about 86,000 clones, less than 90% of which are singletons. The starting material was unstimulated CD8+ T cells sorted from spleen or lymph node cells, obtained before intestinal transplant. The receptors come from a human donor who received an intestinal transplant.

Only one count was recorded for this clone. CDR3 DNA sequence: TGTGCCAGCAGTTCCCCAATTAGGGTAAAAACTGAAGCTTTCTTT. Translation: CASSSPIRVKTEAFF. The chain links TRBV28 to TRBJ1-1; no clear D. V lost 4 bases and J lost 5, with 17 bases in between. This CDR3 is 15 amino acids long. In germline, CDR1 is MDHEN, CDR2 SYDVKM.

In the case of this clone: This specimen includes other DNA sequences encoding the same CDR3. The rearrangement uses TRBV7-3 and TRBJ1-1; D uncertain. This CDR3 comprises 13 residues. Germline values: CDR1 SGHTA, CDR2 FQGTGA. The ends were cut back, 1 base at V and 0 bases at J, with 3 bases in the middle. The chain's CDR3 is CASSLNVNTEAFF. The CDR3 DNA sequence: TGTGCCAGCAGCTTAAATGTGAACACTGAAGCTTTCTTT.

The chain employs TRBV2 and TRBJ2-2; D is unclear. With 7 bases removed from V and 4 bases from J, the gap between germline ends came to 19 bases. The germline CDR1 and CDR2 sequences are SNHLY and FYNNEI. The CDR3 is 16 residues long. In DNA, the CDR3 is TGTGCCAGCAATTGGGTCGCGACTGGTGGCACCGGGGAGCTGTTTTTT. It codes for CASNWVATGGTGELFF.

The rearrangement joins TRBV7-9 to TRBJ2-3; 8 nucleotides line up with TRBD2. The junction had 14 bases not matched to a gene; V was cut back by 5 bases and J by 7 bases. This CDR3 region has 16 residues. Germline V gene lookup returns CDR1 SEHNR and CDR2 FQNEAQ (reference sequence). As DNA, the CDR3 is TGTGCCAGCAGCCACCCCGCGGGAGGACGGCCTCATACGCAGTATTTT. Protein sequence: CASSHPAGGRPHTQYF.

This clone was counted between two and nine times. V is TRBV28 and J is TRBJ2-5; tentative D call: TRBD1 (6 bases). The V end was cut by 2 bases, the J end by 1 base, with 14 bases between. The germline gives CDR1 MDHEN, CDR2 SYDVKM. The CDR3 has 16 residues. CDR3 sequence: CASSLGQGPLQETQYF. CDR3 nucleotide sequence: TGTGCCAGCAGTTTAGGGCAGGGGCCCCTCCAAGAGACCCAGTACTTC.

This chain joins TRBV7-2 and TRBJ2-5; TRBD2 matches 9 bases. V shed 2 bases, J shed 5 bases, and the junction held 6 bases outside the gene matches. The CDR3 has 15 residues. Per the germline V gene, CDR1 is SGHTA and CDR2 is FQGNSA. In nucleotides, the CDR3 is TGTGCCAGCAGCTTAAGCGGGGGGCCGGTGGAGACCCAGTACTTC. It encodes CASSLSGGPVETQYF. Drawing the rest from reference TRBV7-2 and TRBJ2-5, the complete variable domain is GAGVSQSPSNKVTEKGKDVELRCDPISGHTALYWYRQSLGQGLEFLIYFQGNSAPDKSGLPSDRFSAERTGGSVSTLTIQRTQQEDSAVYLCASSLSGGPVETQYFGPGTRLLVL.

The chain employs TRBV4-1 and TRBJ2-1, with TRBD1 matching over 7 bases. In germline, CDR1 is MGHRA, CDR2 YSYEKL. V lost 4 bases and J lost 4; bases outside the gene matches: 7. This CDR3 comprises 15 residues. CDR3 protein: CASSRPGTAYNEQFF. The DNA of the CDR3 is TGCGCCAGCAGCCGCCCCGGGACAGCTTACAATGAGCAGTTCTTC.

This clone was counted once. An end of the junction differs from the germline gene, which may be a read error. The sample contains more than one DNA sequence encoding this CDR3. The chain has TRBV4-1 and TRBJ1-1; D might be TRBD1 (5 bases). The CDR3 length is 14 residues. CDR1 is MGHRA and CDR2 is YSYEKL in the germline V gene. CDR3 in amino acids: CASSDLDRNTEAFF. CDR3 sequence (DNA): TGTGCCAGCAGCGACCTAGACAGGAACACTGAAGCTTTCTTT.

The J gene is TRBJ1-1, the V gene TRBV28; 7 nucleotides line up with TRBD1. J gave up 5 bases and V 7 bases, and 10 bases lay outside the gene matches. The CDR3 loop spans 14 amino acids. Germline-derived CDR1 and CDR2 are MDHEN and SYDVKM. This CDR3 reads CASTLTGKGTEAFF. The CDR3 DNA reads as TGTGCCAGCACCTTGACAGGGAAAGGGACTGAAGCTTTCTTT.

The V and J genes are TRBV5-1 and TRBJ2-7; TRBD1 might be the D (6 bases). This CDR3 comprises 14 residues. Germline assignment: CDR1 SGHRS and CDR2 YFSETQ. The V gene lost 0 bases and the J gene lost 0 bases, with 7 bases spanning the gap. The CDR3 spells CASSLGQASYEQYF. DNA for the CDR3: TGCGCCAGCAGCTTGGGACAGGCCTCCTACGAGCAGTACTTC.

This sequence joins TRBV5-1 and TRBJ2-7, with D unclear. Germline CDR1 reads SGHRS; CDR2 reads YFSETQ. This CDR3 has 13 residues. V was clipped by 2 bases and J by 3 bases, with 9 bases between them. CDR3 amino acids: CASSFGVDYEQYF. CDR3 coding DNA: TGCGCCAGCAGCTTCGGCGTTGACTACGAGCAGTACTTC. Drawing the rest from reference TRBV5-1 and TRBJ2-7, the complete variable domain is KAGVTQTPRYLIKTRGQQVTLSCSPISGHRSVSWYQQTPGQGLQFLFEYFSETQRNKGNFPGRFSGRQFSNSRSEMNVSTLELGDSALYLCASSFGVDYEQYFGPGTRLTVT.

V is TRBV7-9 and J is TRBJ2-5, with a weak D call TRBD2 (5 bases). The CDR3 loop spans 16 amino acids. The germline V gene encodes CDR1 SEHNR and CDR2 FQNEAQ (reference sequence). V dropped 5 bases and J dropped 1 base, with 17 bases sitting between them. The CDR3 region has the DNA TGTGCCAGCAGCCCCCGGGCGGGTGGGCTCCAAGAGACCCAGTACTTC. Its protein is CASSPRAGGLQETQYF.

The chain carries TRBV6-5 and TRBJ2-5, with D maybe TRBD2 (5 bases). The assigned J gene may be wrong: the sequence end matches TRBJ2-7 better. The CDR3 is 15 residues long. The V gene's germline CDR1 is MNHEY and CDR2 SVGAGI. The CDR3 DNA sequence: TGTGCCAGCAGTTACCTCGGGATAATCCCCTACGAGCAGTACTTC. It translates to CASSYLGIIPYEQYF.

The rearrangement joins TRBV5-6 to TRBJ1-6, with 7 nucleotides matching TRBD1. The V and J ends lost 5 bases and 9 bases, in that order; junction bases with no gene match: 8. The length of the CDR3 is 14 residues. Per germline, CDR1 SGHDT and CDR2 YYEEEE. The DNA for the CDR3 is TGTGCCAGCAGGCACTTAGGGGGCGGTTCACCCCTCCACTTT. It translates to CASRHLGGGSPLHF.

This clone was detected a few times. V gene TRBV5-6 combines with J gene TRBJ1-2; the match to TRBD1 covers 12 bases. Trimming took 3 bases from V and 9 from J; bases not matched to a gene: 12. This CDR3 has 16 amino acids. Per the germline V gene, CDR1 is SGHDT and CDR2 is YYEEEE. CDR3 sequence: CASSSDSPGQGASYTF. The DNA of the CDR3 is TGTGCCAGCAGCTCCGATTCTCCGGGACAGGGGGCGAGCTACACCTTC.

CDR3 coding DNA: TGTGCCAGCAGTCATACGGGGGGCCTCCAAGAGACCCAGTACTTC. Its protein is CASSHTGGLQETQYF. This chain connects TRBV13 to TRBJ2-5; TRBD2 is a possible D gene (7 bases). Trimming removed 6 bases from V and 1 base from J, with 15 bases in between. The germline CDR1 and CDR2 sequences are PRHDT and FYEKMQ (reference sequence). CDR3 length: 15 amino acids.

This chain uses TRBV4-1 with TRBJ2-3, with 8 bases fitting TRBD2. CDR1 is MGHRA, CDR2 YSYEKL, per germline. There are 17 residues in the CDR3. With 4 bases clipped from V and 0 bases from J, the junction kept 9 bases outside the gene matches. CDR3: CASSPLSGGLSTDTQYF. CDR3 sequence (DNA): TGCGCCAGCAGCCCCTTAAGCGGGGGTCTTAGCACAGATACGCAGTATTTT.

The chain links TRBV4-1 to TRBJ2-4; D is unclear. V gave up 4 bases and J gave up 0 bases, with 16 bases separating them. CDR1 is MGHRA and CDR2 is YSYEKL in the germline V gene. The CDR3 length is 17 residues. The CDR3 DNA reads TGCGCCAGCAGCCGGTTGGTGCCAACCGTAGCCAAAAACATTCAGTACTTC. It yields the protein CASSRLVPTVAKNIQYF.

V is TRBV11-2 and J is TRBJ2-7; TRBD2 matches 7 bases. CDR1 and CDR2 (germline): SGHAT, FQNNGV. V trimming: 5 bases; J trimming: 3 bases; junction bases outside the gene matches: 4. This CDR3 has 13 amino acids. The CDR3 bases are TGTGCCAGCAGCACTTGGGGGGGCTACGAGCAGTACTTC. It translates to CASSTWGGYEQYF. The full variable domain, its missing parts supplied by reference TRBV11-2 and TRBJ2-7, is EAGVAQSPRYKIIEKRQSVAFWCNPISGHATLYWYQQILGQGPKLLIQFQNNGVVDDSQLPKDRFSAERLKGVDSTLKIQPAKLEDSAVYLCASSTWGGYEQYFGPGTRLTVT.

This clone has more than one count but fewer than ten. The rearrangement joins TRBV10-1 to TRBJ2-7; D not resolved. Trimming stripped 6 bases from V and 1 base from J, with 10 bases between. CDR1 WNHNN and CDR2 SYGVQD come from the germline V gene (reference sequence). The CDR3 is 13 amino acids. The CDR3 reads CASRGPGSYEQYF. The CDR3 nucleotides are TGCGCCAGCAGGGGTCCCGGATCCTACGAGCAGTACTTC.

This clone has a handful of counts. The V and J genes are TRBV27 and TRBJ2-1, with D hard to call. Germline-derived CDR1 and CDR2 are MNHEY and SMNVEV (reference sequence). Trimming stripped 6 bases from V and 0 bases from J, with 15 bases between. CDR3 size: 16 residues. CDR3 nucleotide sequence: TGTGCCAGCAGCTCCTCCATAAGGAGCTCCTACAATGAGCAGTTCTTC. Its translation: CASSSSIRSSYNEQFF.